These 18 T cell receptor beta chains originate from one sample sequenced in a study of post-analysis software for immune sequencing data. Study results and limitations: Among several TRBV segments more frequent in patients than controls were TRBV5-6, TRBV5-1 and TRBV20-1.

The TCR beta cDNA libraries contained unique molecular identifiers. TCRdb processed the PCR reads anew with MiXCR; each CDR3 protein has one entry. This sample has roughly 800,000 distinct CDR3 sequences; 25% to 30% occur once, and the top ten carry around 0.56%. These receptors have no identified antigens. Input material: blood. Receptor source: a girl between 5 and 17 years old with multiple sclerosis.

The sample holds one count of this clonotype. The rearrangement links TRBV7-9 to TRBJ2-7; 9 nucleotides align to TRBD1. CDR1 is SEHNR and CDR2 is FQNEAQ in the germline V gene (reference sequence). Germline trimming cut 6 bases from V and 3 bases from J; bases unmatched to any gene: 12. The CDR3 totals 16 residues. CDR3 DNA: TGTGCCAGCAGTCCCCAGGGGACAGGGCCTAACTACGAGCAGTACTTC. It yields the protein CASSPQGTGPNYEQYF.

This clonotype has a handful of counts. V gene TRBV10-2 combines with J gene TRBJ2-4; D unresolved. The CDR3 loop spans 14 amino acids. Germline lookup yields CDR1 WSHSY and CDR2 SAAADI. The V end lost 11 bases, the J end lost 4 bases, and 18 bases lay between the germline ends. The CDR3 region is CASQTGGGKNIQYF. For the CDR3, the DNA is TGCGCCTCCCAGACGGGCGGCGGAAAAAACATTCAGTACTTC.

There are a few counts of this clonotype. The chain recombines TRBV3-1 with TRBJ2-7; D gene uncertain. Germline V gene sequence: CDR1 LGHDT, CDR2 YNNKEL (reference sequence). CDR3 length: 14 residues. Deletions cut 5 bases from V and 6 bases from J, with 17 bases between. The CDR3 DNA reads TGTGCCAGCAGCAAATCGCGCGTAACGGGCGAGCAGTACTTC. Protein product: CASSKSRVTGEQYF.

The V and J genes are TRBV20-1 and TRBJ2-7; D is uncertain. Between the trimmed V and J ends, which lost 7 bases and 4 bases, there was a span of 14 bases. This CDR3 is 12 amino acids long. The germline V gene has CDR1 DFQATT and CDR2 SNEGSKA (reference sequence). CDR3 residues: CSGMNGPYEQYF. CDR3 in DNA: TGCAGTGGGATGAATGGCCCTTACGAGCAGTACTTC.

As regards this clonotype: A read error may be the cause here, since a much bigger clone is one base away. Here the CDR3 DNA reads TGTGCCAGCAGTTACCGACAGGGGGATGCGCAGTATTTT. It translates to CASSYRQGDAQYF. J is TRBJ2-3 and V is TRBV6-5; 9 bases align to TRBD1. Germline V lookup: CDR1 MNHEY, CDR2 SVGAGI. J was trimmed by 10 bases and V by 2 bases; bases with no gene match: 4. CDR3 length: 13 residues.

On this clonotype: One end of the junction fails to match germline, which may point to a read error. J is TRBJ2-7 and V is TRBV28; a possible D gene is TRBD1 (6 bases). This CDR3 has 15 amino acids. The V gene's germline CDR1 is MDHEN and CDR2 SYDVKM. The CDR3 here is CACSSETGISYEQYF. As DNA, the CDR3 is TGTGCCTGCAGTTCCGAAACAGGGATCTCCTACGAGCAGTACTTC.

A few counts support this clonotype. The CDR3 nucleotides are TGTGCCAGCAGCTCCAGCGGGGGGCGAGAGACCCAGTACTTC. It is translated as CASSSSGGRETQYF. The genes are TRBV7-9 and TRBJ2-5; 9 bases map to TRBD2. The J segment lost 4 bases and the V segment lost 4 bases, leaving 4 bases of the junction unmatched. There are 14 residues in the CDR3. CDR1 and CDR2 (germline): SEHNR, FQNEAQ (reference sequence).

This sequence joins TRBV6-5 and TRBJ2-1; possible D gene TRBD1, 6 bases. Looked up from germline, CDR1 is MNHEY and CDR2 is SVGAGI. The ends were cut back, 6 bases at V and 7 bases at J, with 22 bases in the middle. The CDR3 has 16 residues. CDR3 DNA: TGTGCCAGCAGGATGACCGGGACAAATAAGGGGAATGAGCAGTTCTTC. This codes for CASRMTGTNKGNEQFF.

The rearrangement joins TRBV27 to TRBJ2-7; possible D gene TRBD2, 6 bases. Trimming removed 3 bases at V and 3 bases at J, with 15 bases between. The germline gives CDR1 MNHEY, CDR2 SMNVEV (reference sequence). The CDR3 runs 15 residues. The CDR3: CASSLETSPVYEQYF. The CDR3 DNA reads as TGTGCCAGCAGTTTGGAAACTAGCCCCGTCTACGAGCAGTACTTC.

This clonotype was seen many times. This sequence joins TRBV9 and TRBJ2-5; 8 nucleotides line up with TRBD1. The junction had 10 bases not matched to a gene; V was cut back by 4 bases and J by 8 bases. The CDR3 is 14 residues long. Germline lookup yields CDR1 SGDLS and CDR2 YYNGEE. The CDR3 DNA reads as TGTGCCAGCAGCCCGGGACAGGCTCTTGAAACCCAGTACTTC. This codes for CASSPGQALETQYF.

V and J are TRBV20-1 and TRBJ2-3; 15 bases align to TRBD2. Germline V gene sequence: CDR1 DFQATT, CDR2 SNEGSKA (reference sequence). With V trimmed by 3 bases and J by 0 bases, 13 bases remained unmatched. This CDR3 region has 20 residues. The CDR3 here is CSASAGLAGGALSSTDTQYF. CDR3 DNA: TGCAGTGCTAGTGCCGGACTAGCGGGAGGGGCCCTCTCTAGCACAGATACGCAGTATTTT.

The CDR3 nucleotides are TGTGCCAGCAGTCAGTATGGGGGCTACAATGAGCAGTTCTTC. It translates to CASSQYGGYNEQFF. The chain couples TRBV25-1 to TRBJ2-1, with D possibly called TRBD1 or TRBD2 (5 bases each). The germline CDR1 and CDR2 sequences are MGHDK and SYGVNS. V lost 5 bases to trimming and J lost 3 bases, with 11 bases between them. The CDR3 consists of 14 residues.

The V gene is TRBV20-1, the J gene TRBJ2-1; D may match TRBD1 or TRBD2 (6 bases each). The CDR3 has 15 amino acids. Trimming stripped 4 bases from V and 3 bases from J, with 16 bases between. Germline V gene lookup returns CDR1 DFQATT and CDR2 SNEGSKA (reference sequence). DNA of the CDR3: TGCAGTGCTACAGCCGTCGGGGGCAGCTACAATGAGCAGTTCTTC. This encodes CSATAVGGSYNEQFF.

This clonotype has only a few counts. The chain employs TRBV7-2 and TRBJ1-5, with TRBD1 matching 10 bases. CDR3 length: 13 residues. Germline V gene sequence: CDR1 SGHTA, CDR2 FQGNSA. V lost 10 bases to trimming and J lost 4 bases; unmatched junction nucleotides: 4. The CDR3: CATGQGVNQPQHF. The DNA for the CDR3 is TGTGCCACTGGACAGGGGGTTAATCAGCCCCAGCATTTT. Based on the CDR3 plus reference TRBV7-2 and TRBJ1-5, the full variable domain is GAGVSQSPSNKVTEKGKDVELRCDPISGHTALYWYRQSLGQGLEFLIYFQGNSAPDKSGLPSDRFSAERTGGSVSTLTIQRTQQEDSAVYLCATGQGVNQPQHFGDGTRLSIL.

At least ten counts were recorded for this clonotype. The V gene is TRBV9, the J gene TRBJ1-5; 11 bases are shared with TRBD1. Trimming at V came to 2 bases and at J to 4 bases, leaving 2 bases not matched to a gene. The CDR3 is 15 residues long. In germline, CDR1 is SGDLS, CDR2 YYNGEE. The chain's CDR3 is CASSVGTGGNQPQHF. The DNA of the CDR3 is TGTGCCAGCAGCGTGGGGACAGGGGGAAATCAGCCCCAGCATTTT.

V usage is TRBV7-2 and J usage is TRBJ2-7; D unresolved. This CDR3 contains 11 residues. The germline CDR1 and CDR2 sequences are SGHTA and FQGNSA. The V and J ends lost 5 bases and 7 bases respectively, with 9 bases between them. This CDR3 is CASSDRTEQYF. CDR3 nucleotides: TGTGCCAGCAGCGACCGGACGGAGCAGTACTTC. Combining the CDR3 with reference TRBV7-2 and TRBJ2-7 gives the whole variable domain GAGVSQSPSNKVTEKGKDVELRCDPISGHTALYWYRQSLGQGLEFLIYFQGNSAPDKSGLPSDRFSAERTGGSVSTLTIQRTQQEDSAVYLCASSDRTEQYFGPGTRLTVT.

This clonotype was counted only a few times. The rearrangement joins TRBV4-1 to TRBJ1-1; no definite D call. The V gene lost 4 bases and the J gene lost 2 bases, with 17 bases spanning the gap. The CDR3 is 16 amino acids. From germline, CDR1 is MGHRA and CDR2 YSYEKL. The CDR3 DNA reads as TGCGCCAGCAGCCGCATACGGGAGACCGGAAACACTGAAGCTTTCTTT. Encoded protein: CASSRIRETGNTEAFF.

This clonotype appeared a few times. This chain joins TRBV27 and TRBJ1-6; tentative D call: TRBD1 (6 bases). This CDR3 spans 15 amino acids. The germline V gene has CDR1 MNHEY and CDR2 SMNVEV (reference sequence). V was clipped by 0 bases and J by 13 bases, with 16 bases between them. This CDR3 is CASSLSEGGIVPLHF. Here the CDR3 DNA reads TGTGCCAGCAGTTTATCCGAGGGGGGTATTGTTCCCCTCCACTTT.